One and the same sample provided the 27 T cell receptor beta chains below, sequenced in a study of beta chain features in type 1 diabetes. Reverse transcription of all isolated RNA meant that expressed TCRB transcripts were sequenced. Profiling relied on immunoSEQ multiplex PCR, and the TCRdb table lists in-frame clones only, not all of them. The data contain around 97,000 clones, around 30% of them seen just once; the ten biggest clones take up roughly 0.58%. Their antigen targets remain unknown. Study results and limitations: There was a moderate but significant shortening of TCRB CDR3s in all four CD4+ subsets of Type 1 diabetes patients.

Sequenced sample: central memory CD4+ T cells from blood. These receptors originate from a woman between 18 and 29 years old with type 1 diabetes.

The table lists this clone with a few counts. The rearrangement joins TRBV5-1 to TRBJ1-3, with D possibly being TRBD1 (6 bases). The V gene lost 1 base and the J gene lost 0 bases, with 14 bases spanning the gap. CDR1 is SGHRS and CDR2 is YFSETQ in the germline V gene. CDR3 length equals 17 residues. The CDR3: CASSLTGQTSSGNTIYF. The DNA of the CDR3 is TGCGCCAGCAGCTTGACTGGACAGACCTCCTCTGGAAACACCATATATTTT.

This clone was found a few times. The chain recombines TRBV5-4 with TRBJ2-1; TRBD2 matches at 8 bases. CDR1 is SGHNT, CDR2 YYREEE, per germline (reference sequence). Trimming removed 4 bases from V and 4 bases from J; junction bases left unmatched: 13. This CDR3 has 17 residues. CDR3 residues: CASSPVAGSGRYNEQFF. The CDR3 DNA sequence: TGTGCCAGCAGCCCGGTGGCGGGGAGCGGGAGATACAATGAGCAGTTCTTC.

In DNA, the CDR3 is TGTGCCAGCAGTCACAGGGCTAGCTCCTACAATGAGCAGTTCTTC. It is translated as CASSHRASSYNEQFF. The chain employs TRBV13 and TRBJ2-1; a possible D gene is TRBD1 (6 bases). Looked up from germline, CDR1 is PRHDT and CDR2 is FYEKMQ (reference sequence). Trimming cost V 6 bases and J 0 bases, with 12 bases left between them. The length of the CDR3 is 15 residues.

This clone appeared many times. The chain carries TRBV4-3 and TRBJ2-1, with TRBD2 as a possible D gene (6 bases). Germline CDR1 and CDR2: LGHNA and YSLEER. Trimming took 1 base from V and 5 from J, leaving 12 bases between them. This CDR3 region has 15 residues. The chain's CDR3 is CASSQVLGGHNEQFF. The CDR3 DNA sequence: TGCGCCAGCAGCCAAGTCCTTGGAGGGCACAATGAGCAGTTCTTC.

The V call is TRBV4-1, the J call TRBJ1-1, with 8 bases lining up with TRBD1. With V trimmed by 2 bases and J by 4 bases, 15 bases remained unmatched. This CDR3 contains 18 residues. Germline V gene data show CDR1 as MGHRA and CDR2 as YSYEKL. CDR3 sequence: CASSQRGPGTGSSTEAFF. The CDR3, as DNA: TGCGCCAGCAGCCAACGGGGACCCGGGACAGGCAGTTCCACTGAAGCTTTCTTT.

This clone occurred a few times. The same CDR3 also results from other DNA sequences found in this sample. This sequence joins TRBV5-4 and TRBJ1-4; TRBD1 matches 9 bases. In germline, CDR1 is SGHNT, CDR2 YYREEE (reference sequence). The V gene end was trimmed by 2 bases and the J gene end by 8 bases; junction bases not matched to a gene: 4. This CDR3 is built from 14 residues. The CDR3 DNA reads TGTGCCAGCAGCTTACAGGGGGCAGGAGAAAAACTGTTTTTT. This translates into CASSLQGAGEKLFF.

This chain uses TRBV6-1 with TRBJ2-3; 8 nucleotides line up with TRBD2. In germline, CDR1 is MNHNS, CDR2 SASEGT. The CDR3 extends over 15 amino acids. Trimming removed 3 bases from V and 5 bases from J; junction bases left unmatched: 7. The CDR3 spells CASSDSGRSKDTQYF. The CDR3 DNA reads TGTGCCAGCAGTGACAGCGGGAGATCGAAAGATACGCAGTATTTT.

The CDR3 reads CASSLAQGYEQYF. The CDR3 DNA reads TGTGCCAGCAGCTTAGCGCAGGGCTACGAGCAGTACTTC. The chain recombines TRBV7-8 with TRBJ2-7, with D maybe TRBD1 (5 bases). The V and J ends lost 0 bases and 3 bases respectively, with 6 bases between them. The CDR3 runs to 13 residues. Germline V gene sequence: CDR1 SGHVS, CDR2 FQNEAQ.

The chain has TRBV5-4 and TRBJ2-3; TRBD1 matches 12 bases. This CDR3 has 16 residues. The V gene's germline CDR1 is SGHNT and CDR2 YYREEE (reference sequence). After removal of 2 bases from V and 3 bases from J, the junction contained 4 bases not matched to a gene. The CDR3 reads CASSFGTGGGTDTQYF. The CDR3 region has the DNA TGTGCCAGCAGCTTTGGGACAGGGGGCGGGACAGATACGCAGTATTTT.

This sequence joins TRBV7-3 and TRBJ2-2; no reliable D call. The CDR3 runs to 14 residues. V was trimmed by 5 bases and J by 3 bases, leaving 10 bases between them. Germline V gene data show CDR1 as SGHTA and CDR2 as FQGTGA. The CDR3 DNA reads as TGTGCCAGCAGCGATAACGCGCACACCGGGGAGCTGTTTTTT. It translates to CASSDNAHTGELFF.

V and J are TRBV7-3 and TRBJ2-1; 9 positions agree with TRBD1. J lost 4 bases, V lost 5 bases, and 6 bases had no gene match. Germline V CDR1 and CDR2: SGHTA, FQGTGA. CDR3 size: 15 residues. The CDR3 nucleotides read TGTGCCAGCAGCCAAGGACAGGGGTTATACAATGAGCAGTTCTTC. It encodes CASSQGQGLYNEQFF.

Remarks on this clone: The same CDR3 can be traced to other DNA sequences in this sample. This chain joins TRBV18 and TRBJ2-2; 8 bases agree with TRBD1. The V gene end was trimmed by 3 bases and the J gene end by 4 bases; junction bases not matched to a gene: 7. Per the germline V gene, CDR1 is KGHSH and CDR2 is LQKENI. This CDR3 contains 16 residues. CDR3 DNA: TGTGCCAGCTCACCGGACAGGGTGGGTTCCACCGGGGAGCTGTTTTTT. This codes for CASSPDRVGSTGELFF.

The chain couples TRBV28 to TRBJ1-5; 8 bases align to TRBD1. V was pared by 7 bases and J by 4 bases, with 12 bases of the junction left unmatched. The CDR3 has 16 amino acids. Germline lookup yields CDR1 MDHEN and CDR2 SYDVKM. CDR3 loop: CASTRSGGAGNQPQHF. The CDR3 region has the DNA TGTGCCAGCACGCGCTCAGGGGGCGCAGGGAATCAGCCCCAGCATTTT.

The CDR3 DNA is TGCGCCAGCAGCTTGTACGGGGTAACTGAAGCTTTCTTT. Protein product: CASSLYGVTEAFF. V and J are TRBV5-1 and TRBJ1-1; D gene ambiguous. The CDR3 has 13 residues. The V gene's germline CDR1 is SGHRS and CDR2 YFSETQ. V was trimmed by 1 base and J by 5 bases, leaving 9 bases between them.

There are a few counts of this clone. The chain recombines TRBV10-2 with TRBJ2-1; D is unclear. From germline, CDR1 is WSHSY and CDR2 SAAADI. V was cut by 7 bases and J by 6 bases, with 10 bases left in between. The CDR3 sequence is 12 residues long. CDR3 in amino acids: CASMTRFNEQFF. CDR3 bases: TGCGCCAGCATGACGAGGTTCAATGAGCAGTTCTTC.

This clone turned up a few times. This sequence joins TRBV4-3 and TRBJ2-2; TRBD1 is a possible D gene (5 bases). CDR1 is LGHNA, CDR2 YSLEER, per germline. This CDR3 comprises 16 residues. V lost 4 bases to trimming and J lost 4 bases, with 16 bases between them. CDR3 in DNA: TGCGCCAGCAGCCCAACGGGTGCAGGGATCACCGGGGAGCTGTTTTTT. Protein: CASSPTGAGITGELFF.

The chain recombines TRBV5-1 with TRBJ2-2; 8 positions agree with TRBD2. J lost 3 bases, V lost 0 bases, and 4 bases had no gene match. The CDR3 has 16 residues. The V gene's germline CDR1 is SGHRS and CDR2 YFSETQ. CDR3 nucleotides: TGCGCCAGCAGCTTGGCGCTAGCGGGCTACACCGGGGAGCTGTTTTTT. It translates to CASSLALAGYTGELFF.

This clone turned up a few times. This chain connects TRBV4-2 to TRBJ1-4, with 7 bases aligning to TRBD1. With 3 bases clipped from V and 8 bases from J, the junction kept 6 bases outside the gene matches. The CDR3 loop spans 14 amino acids. The V gene's germline CDR1 is LGHNA and CDR2 YNFKEQ. The DNA of the CDR3 is TGTGCCAGCAGCCACGGGACAGCAGAAGAAAAACTGTTTTTT. Amino acids: CASSHGTAEEKLFF.

This clone was counted between two and nine times. V and J are TRBV5-1 and TRBJ2-7; the match to TRBD1 covers 7 bases. Germline assignment: CDR1 SGHRS and CDR2 YFSETQ. Trimming cost V 4 bases and J 3 bases; bases outside gene matches: 4. The CDR3 loop spans 13 amino acids. The CDR3 loop reads CASSPRQGYEQYF. The CDR3 DNA sequence: TGCGCCAGCAGCCCAAGACAGGGCTACGAGCAGTACTTC.

V usage is TRBV6-6 and J usage is TRBJ2-1; TRBD2 might be the D (6 bases). The CDR3 is 15 residues long. The V and J ends lost 6 bases and 0 bases respectively, with 12 bases between them. The germline CDR1 and CDR2 sequences are MNHNY and SVGAGI (reference sequence). The CDR3 region is CASSRRGYSYNEQFF. In nucleotides, the CDR3 is TGTGCCAGCAGCCGACGGGGGTACTCCTACAATGAGCAGTTCTTC.

This clone was found a few times. V is TRBV7-2 and J is TRBJ1-5; D not certain. Looked up from germline, CDR1 is SGHTA and CDR2 is FQGNSA. This CDR3 contains 13 residues. V dropped 1 base and J dropped 9 bases, with 10 bases sitting between them. CDR3 nucleotide sequence: TGTGCCAGCAGCTTAGGCTCTGGGAGGCCCCAGCATTTT. Its translation: CASSLGSGRPQHF. The full variable domain, in which reference TRBV7-2 and TRBJ1-5 provide the parts outside the CDR3, is GAGVSQSPSNKVTEKGKDVELRCDPISGHTALYWYRQSLGQGLEFLIYFQGNSAPDKSGLPSDRFSAERTGGSVSTLTIQRTQQEDSAVYLCASSLGSGRPQHFGDGTRLSIL.

This sequence joins TRBV19 and TRBJ1-5; 11 bases match TRBD1. The CDR3 sequence is 16 residues long. Per the germline V gene, CDR1 is LNHDA and CDR2 is SQIVND (reference sequence). The V and J ends lost 7 bases and 7 bases, in that order; junction bases with no gene match: 12. Written as DNA, the CDR3 is TGTGCCAGTACACCCCGCGTGGGGACAGGGGGACAGCCCCAGCATTTT. Protein: CASTPRVGTGGQPQHF.

The J gene is TRBJ1-2, the V gene TRBV10-3, with D possibly TRBD1 on 6 matching bases. Germline V lookup: CDR1 ENHRY, CDR2 SYGVKD. This CDR3 spans 15 amino acids. The V and J ends lost 2 bases and 4 bases respectively, with 14 bases between them. CDR3 amino acids: CAISEAGGAAYGYTF. The CDR3 nucleotides read TGTGCCATCAGTGAGGCGGGGGGGGCAGCCTATGGCTACACCTTC.

This clone was picked up a small number of times. The chain has TRBV30 and TRBJ1-5; D perhaps matches TRBD1 (5 bases). This CDR3 region has 14 residues. Germline V gives CDR1 GTSNPN, CDR2 SVGIG (reference sequence). V lost 5 bases to trimming and J lost 0 bases, with 11 bases between them. The CDR3 loop is CAWSRVDSNQPQHF. CDR3 in DNA: TGTGCCTGGTCCAGGGTGGATAGCAATCAGCCCCAGCATTTT.

J is TRBJ2-7 and V is TRBV29-1; TRBD1 aligns across 8 bases. Germline V gene data show CDR1 as SQVTM and CDR2 as ANQGSEA. V lost 5 bases and J lost 5; bases outside the gene matches: 11. The CDR3 totals 14 residues. Here the CDR3 reads CSVPKRQGSNEQYF. In nucleotides, the CDR3 is TGCAGCGTTCCCAAACGACAGGGGTCGAACGAGCAGTACTTC.

The chain uses TRBV6-5 and TRBJ2-1; 10 bases fit TRBD2. The CDR3 totals 13 residues. Germline V gene data show CDR1 as MNHEY and CDR2 as SVGAGI. V shed 9 bases and J 9 bases; nucleotides not matched to a gene: 8. The DNA for the CDR3 is TGTGCCAGTCAACTAGCGGGGTCAGGTGAGCAGTTCTTC. It translates to CASQLAGSGEQFF.

The CDR3 bases are TGTGCCAGCAGCTTGAACAGCCCTCTCTCTGGAAACACCATATATTTT. Protein product: CASSLNSPLSGNTIYF. The rearrangement links TRBV7-6 to TRBJ1-3; D gene unclear. This CDR3 has 16 amino acids. The V and J ends lost 3 bases and 0 bases respectively, with 12 bases between them. Germline CDR1 reads SGHVS; CDR2 reads FNYEAQ.